One sample yielded the 32 T cell receptor beta chains listed below, sequenced in a study of siplizumab effects on memory and regulatory T cells. Assay used: immunoSEQ multiplex PCR; TCRdb lists only in-frame clones, some missing. Of about 48,000 clones in the sample, over 75% were seen once. The sample taken for sequencing was naive CD8+ T cells sorted from blood. The receptors originated from a human donor in good health.

The V call is TRBV6-5, the J call TRBJ2-7; TRBD1 agrees at 7 bases. The CDR3 spans 14 residues. The V gene end was trimmed by 5 bases and the J gene end by 1 base; junction bases not matched to a gene: 5. Looked up from germline, CDR1 is MNHEY and CDR2 is SVGAGI. The CDR3 reads CASSRMGQSYEQYF. CDR3 nucleotides: TGTGCCAGCAGTCGAATGGGACAGTCCTACGAGCAGTACTTC.

The count of this clone is one. In DNA form, the CDR3 reads TGTGCCAGCAGCTTAATAGCCGGGACGGATACGCAGTATTTT. This encodes CASSLIAGTDTQYF. The rearrangement links TRBV5-6 to TRBJ2-3, with D perhaps TRBD1 or TRBD2 (5 bases each). The CDR3 consists of 14 residues. Germline lookup yields CDR1 SGHDT and CDR2 YYEEEE. The ends were cut back, 2 bases at V and 6 bases at J, with 13 bases in the middle.

This clone was counted only a few times. V and J are TRBV25-1 and TRBJ1-1; D not certain. Trimming pared 1 base from V and 0 bases from J, leaving 6 bases between. Looked up from germline, CDR1 is MGHDK and CDR2 is SYGVNS. The CDR3 covers 14 residues. Here the CDR3 reads CASSEWGMNTEAFF. CDR3 sequence (DNA): TGTGCCAGCAGTGAATGGGGAATGAACACTGAAGCTTTCTTT.

V gene TRBV10-2 combines with J gene TRBJ2-1; the D gene is possibly TRBD2 (6 bases). This CDR3 contains 13 residues. CDR1 WSHSY and CDR2 SAAADI come from the germline V gene. The V end was cut by 6 bases, the J end by 7 bases, with 13 bases between. CDR3 DNA sequence: TGCGCCAGCAGCCACGTCGCGGGGAATGAGCAGTTCTTC. Its translation is CASSHVAGNEQFF.

The chain has TRBV2 and TRBJ1-1; 7 nucleotides line up with TRBD1. This CDR3 region has 14 residues. CDR1 is SNHLY, CDR2 FYNNEI, per germline. V shed 7 bases and J 2 bases; nucleotides not matched to a gene: 7. The CDR3 loop is CASNLGGENTEAFF. In DNA form, the CDR3 reads TGTGCCAGCAACCTAGGGGGCGAAAACACTGAAGCTTTCTTT.

The chain couples TRBV19 to TRBJ1-1; D unclear. This CDR3 contains 13 residues. The V gene lost 5 bases and the J gene lost 0 bases, with 7 bases spanning the gap. Germline V gene data show CDR1 as LNHDA and CDR2 as SQIVND (reference sequence). The CDR3 sequence is CASSQAMNTEAFF. The CDR3 DNA sequence: TGTGCCAGTAGTCAGGCTATGAACACTGAAGCTTTCTTT.

The chain links TRBV10-1 to TRBJ2-1; TRBD2 matches 7 bases. V shed 6 bases and J 2 bases; nucleotides not matched to a gene: 7. Germline V lookup: CDR1 WNHNN, CDR2 SYGVQD (reference sequence). CDR3 length equals 15 residues. CDR3 DNA sequence: TGCGCCAGCAGCCCGGGGAGGGGTCCCTACAATGAGCAGTTCTTC. Amino acid sequence: CASSPGRGPYNEQFF.

The chain recombines TRBV13 with TRBJ2-7, with 7 bases fitting TRBD1. The CDR3 runs 13 residues. V was pared by 5 bases and J by 0 bases, with 1 base of the junction left unmatched. Per germline, CDR1 PRHDT and CDR2 FYEKMQ (reference sequence). CDR3 protein: CASSRDSSYEQYF. The CDR3 DNA sequence: TGTGCCAGCAGCAGGGACAGCTCCTACGAGCAGTACTTC.

This clone was detected a few times. The chain employs TRBV7-9 and TRBJ1-1, with D uncertain. Germline CDR1 SEHNR, CDR2 FQNEAQ (reference sequence). This CDR3 comprises 17 residues. The V end lost 4 bases, the J end lost 0 bases, and 18 bases lay between the germline ends. DNA for the CDR3: TGTGCCAGCAGCTCAACCCCGGGCCGTCTCATGAACACTGAAGCTTTCTTT. The encoded protein is CASSSTPGRLMNTEAFF.

This clone was seen just once. The chain employs TRBV4-1 and TRBJ1-3, with TRBD1 matching 7 bases. This CDR3 is built from 17 residues. V shed 1 base, J shed 3 bases, and the junction held 9 bases outside the gene matches. Germline V gene lookup returns CDR1 MGHRA and CDR2 YSYEKL. The CDR3 DNA reads as TGCGCCAGCAGCCAAGTTTATCCGGGACAGCTTGGAAACACCATATATTTT. Amino acid sequence: CASSQVYPGQLGNTIYF.

V and J are TRBV6-4 and TRBJ2-3, with D tentatively TRBD1 (6 bases). The CDR3 sequence is 13 residues long. Germline lookup yields CDR1 MRHNA and CDR2 SNTAGT. V lost 0 bases and J 14 bases, leaving 15 bases between the germline ends. The CDR3 loop is CASSDSGRGNRYF. DNA for the CDR3: TGTGCCAGCAGTGACTCGGGCAGGGGCAATCGGTATTTT.

The CDR3 nucleotides are TGTGCCAGCAGCAAAGGCCCAGATAATTCACCCCTCCACTTT. Protein: CASSKGPDNSPLHF. The chain has TRBV21-1 and TRBJ1-6; TRBD1 is the table's D call, not checked against the DNA. TRBV21-1 is a recognized pseudogene. This CDR3 spans 14 amino acids.

The chain recombines TRBV29-1 with TRBJ1-1; D not certain. Germline V CDR1 and CDR2: SQVTM, ANQGSEA. V lost 7 bases, J lost 1 base, and 4 bases lay in between. The CDR3 length is 10 residues. The CDR3 is CSGRNTEAFF. The CDR3 DNA is TGCAGCGGTCGGAACACTGAAGCTTTCTTT.

This chain joins TRBV7-9 and TRBJ2-2; D call uncertain. The germline gives CDR1 SEHNR, CDR2 FQNEAQ (reference sequence). This CDR3 is built from 16 residues. V was shortened by 0 bases and J by 3 bases, with 11 bases between the two germline ends. In DNA form, the CDR3 reads TGTGCCAGCAGCTTAGCCCCCGTGGAGTACACCGGGGAGCTGTTTTTT. Translated: CASSLAPVEYTGELFF. Full variable domain (missing parts from reference TRBV7-9 and TRBJ2-2): DTGVSQNPRHKITKRGQNVTFRCDPISEHNRLYWYRQTLGQGPEFLTYFQNEAQLEKSRLLSDRFSAERPKGSFSTLEIQRTEQGDSAMYLCASSLAPVEYTGELFFGEGSRLTVL.

The V call is TRBV27, the J call TRBJ1-1; the match to TRBD1 covers 9 bases. CDR1 and CDR2 from the germline V gene are MNHEY and SMNVEV (reference sequence). This CDR3 spans 13 amino acids. V trimming: 6 bases; J trimming: 4 bases; junction bases outside the gene matches: 3. The CDR3 DNA sequence: TGTGCCAGCAGATGGACAGGGGCCACTGAAGCTTTCTTT. It translates to CASRWTGATEAFF.

The rearrangement uses TRBV19 and TRBJ2-7, with D maybe TRBD1 (6 bases). This CDR3 has 14 residues. With 5 bases removed from V and 2 bases from J, the gap between germline ends came to 13 bases. Germline CDR1 and CDR2: LNHDA and SQIVND (reference sequence). This chain's CDR3 is CASSPATGTYEQYF. In DNA form, the CDR3 reads TGTGCCAGTAGTCCCGCTACAGGGACCTACGAGCAGTACTTC.

The CDR3 reads CASSQVAAAMYSSYNEQFF. The CDR3 nucleotides read TGCGCCAGCAGCCAAGTCGCCGCCGCAATGTACAGCTCCTACAATGAGCAGTTCTTC. The V and J genes are TRBV4-1 and TRBJ2-1; D not resolved. V lost 1 base to trimming and J lost 0 bases, with 19 bases between them. This CDR3 contains 19 residues. CDR1 is MGHRA, CDR2 YSYEKL, per germline.

The chain has TRBV27 and TRBJ2-1; 13 bases are shared with TRBD2. The ends lost 5 bases at V and 10 bases at J; junction bases unmatched: 8. From germline, CDR1 is MNHEY and CDR2 SMNVEV (reference sequence). The CDR3 has 15 residues. CDR3 sequence: CASSPGTSGAAEQFF. CDR3 coding DNA: TGTGCCAGCAGTCCTGGGACTAGCGGGGCCGCGGAGCAGTTCTTC.

This clone was seen a few times. V and J are TRBV2 and TRBJ2-7; 7 bases are a match to TRBD1. CDR1 is SNHLY, CDR2 FYNNEI, per germline. The CDR3 consists of 14 residues. The V and J ends lost 6 bases and 0 bases, in that order; junction bases with no gene match: 5. The CDR3, as DNA: TGTGCCAGCAGCACAGGGGCCAGCTCCTACGAGCAGTACTTC. It is translated as CASSTGASSYEQYF. The whole variable domain, remainder taken from reference TRBV2 and TRBJ2-7, is EPEVTQTPSHQVTQMGQEVILRCVPISNHLYFYWYRQILGQKVEFLVSFYNNEISEKSEIFDDQFSVERPDGSNFTLKIRSTKLEDSAMYFCASSTGASSYEQYFGPGTRLTVT.

The chain uses TRBV27 and TRBJ2-7; D uncertain. The CDR3 has 13 amino acids. V lost 0 bases and J 7 bases, leaving 10 bases between the germline ends. The V gene's germline CDR1 is MNHEY and CDR2 SMNVEV (reference sequence). CDR3 DNA: TGTGCCAGCAGTTTATCGTCGGTTGCAGAGCAGTACTTC. This gives the protein CASSLSSVAEQYF.

The CDR3 region is CASSRGGGAYEQYF. DNA for the CDR3: TGTGCCAGCAGCCGTGGGGGTGGGGCGTACGAGCAGTACTTC. The chain couples TRBV7-6 to TRBJ2-7; D may be TRBD1 or TRBD2 (5 bases each). The V and J ends lost 5 bases and 4 bases respectively, with 15 bases between them. Germline-derived CDR1 and CDR2 are SGHVS and FNYEAQ. This CDR3 spans 14 amino acids.

This clone was seen only a few times. The V gene is TRBV2, the J gene TRBJ1-1; TRBD1 matches 7 bases. This CDR3 spans 12 amino acids. CDR1 is SNHLY, CDR2 FYNNEI, per germline. V was clipped by 9 bases and J by 4 bases; unmatched bases: 5. Here the CDR3 DNA reads TGTGCCAGGAAGACAGGGAGCACTGAAGCTTTCTTT. Translating gives CARKTGSTEAFF. Full variable domain (outside the CDR3, taken from reference TRBV2 and TRBJ1-1): EPEVTQTPSHQVTQMGQEVILRCVPISNHLYFYWYRQILGQKVEFLVSFYNNEISEKSEIFDDQFSVERPDGSNFTLKIRSTKLEDSAMYFCARKTGSTEAFFGQGTRLTVV.

This chain connects TRBV19 to TRBJ2-7; the D gene is possibly TRBD1 (6 bases). The germline V gene has CDR1 LNHDA and CDR2 SQIVND (reference sequence). V was pared by 4 bases and J by 1 base, with 14 bases between. The CDR3 is 15 amino acids. CDR3 coding DNA: TGTGCCAGTAGTAGAAAGACAGGCTTATCCTACGAGCAGTACTTC. Translation gives CASSRKTGLSYEQYF.

V usage is TRBV30 and J usage is TRBJ2-2; 8 bases map to TRBD2. From germline, CDR1 is GTSNPN and CDR2 SVGIG (reference sequence). This CDR3 has 14 residues. Trimming at V came to 4 bases and at J to 4 bases, leaving 5 bases not matched to a gene. The DNA for the CDR3 is TGTGCCTGGACGCCCGGGACTAGCACCGGGGAGCTGTTTTTT. It is translated as CAWTPGTSTGELFF.

The chain's CDR3 is CASSFSGSGAEQYF. CDR3 in DNA: TGTGCCAGCAGCTTTAGCGGGAGCGGTGCCGAGCAGTACTTC. J is TRBJ2-7 and V is TRBV7-6; 9 bases map to TRBD2. The CDR3 is 14 amino acids. Losses at the gene ends were 3 bases for V and 6 bases for J; bases not matched to a gene: 6. From germline, CDR1 is SGHVS and CDR2 FNYEAQ.

The chain combines TRBV2 with TRBJ2-7, with a possible D match to TRBD1 (5 bases). V shed 4 bases and J shed 3 bases, with 13 bases lying between them. CDR1 is SNHLY and CDR2 is FYNNEI in the germline V gene. The CDR3 sequence is 14 residues long. The CDR3 coding sequence is TGTGCCAGCAGTGTGGGCAGGGCTCTCTACGAGCAGTACTTC. Translation: CASSVGRALYEQYF.

The count of this clone is one. The genes are TRBV4-1 and TRBJ2-3, with D perhaps matching TRBD1 (5 bases). Germline CDR1 MGHRA, CDR2 YSYEKL. Deletions cut 0 bases from V and 0 bases from J, with 10 bases between. This CDR3 contains 16 residues. CDR3 sequence (DNA): TGCGCCAGCAGCCAAGATCCGGCAGGGAGCACAGATACGCAGTATTTT. Encoded protein: CASSQDPAGSTDTQYF.

The chain joins TRBV4-1 to TRBJ1-1, with D unresolved. Trimming shortened V by 0 bases and J by 0 bases, and 11 bases separated the two germline ends. CDR1 MGHRA and CDR2 YSYEKL come from the germline V gene. This CDR3 has 16 amino acids. CDR3 nucleotide sequence: TGCGCCAGCAGCCAAGAAGGTGGTATCATGAACACTGAAGCTTTCTTT. It yields the protein CASSQEGGIMNTEAFF.

J is TRBJ2-7 and V is TRBV23-1; 9 nucleotides agree with TRBD1. TRBV23-1 is known as an ORF, though its function is uncertain. This CDR3 spans 13 amino acids. J was trimmed by 6 bases and V by 4 bases; bases with no gene match: 4. The CDR3 nucleotides are TGCGCCAGCAGTCTGGGACAGGGCTGCGAGCAGTACTTC. This encodes CASSLGQGCEQYF.

This chain links TRBV15 with TRBJ1-4, with unresolved D. The germline CDR1 and CDR2 sequences are LNHNV and YYDKDF (reference sequence). Deletions cut 0 bases from V and 2 bases from J, with 7 bases between. The CDR3 loop spans 15 amino acids. CDR3 residues: CATSRERFTNEKLFF. In nucleotides, the CDR3 is TGTGCCACCAGCAGAGAGAGGTTTACTAATGAAAAACTGTTTTTT. Supplemented by reference TRBV15 and TRBJ1-4, the full variable domain reads DAMVIQNPRYQVTQFGKPVTLSCSQTLNHNVMYWYQQKSSQAPKLLFHYYDKDFNNEADTPDNFQSRRPNTSFCFLDIRSPGLGDTAMYLCATSRERFTNEKLFFGSGTQLSVL.

V is TRBV6-1 and J is TRBJ1-1; weak D call: TRBD1 (5 bases). This CDR3 spans 16 amino acids. With 4 bases removed from V and 5 bases from J, the gap between germline ends came to 20 bases. Germline V gene lookup returns CDR1 MNHNS and CDR2 SASEGT. CDR3 amino acids: CASSVGRSGPGTEAFF. Written as DNA, the CDR3 is TGTGCCAGCAGTGTGGGACGTTCAGGCCCCGGGACTGAAGCTTTCTTT.

The chain couples TRBV13 to TRBJ2-7, with 16 bases lining up with TRBD2. The germline gives CDR1 PRHDT, CDR2 FYEKMQ (reference sequence). Losses at the gene ends were 5 bases for V and 6 bases for J; bases not matched to a gene: 4. This CDR3 region has 15 residues. CDR3 coding DNA: TGTGCCAGCAGCCCGGGACTAGCGGGGGGGCGCGAGCAGTACTTC. Translation: CASSPGLAGGREQYF.